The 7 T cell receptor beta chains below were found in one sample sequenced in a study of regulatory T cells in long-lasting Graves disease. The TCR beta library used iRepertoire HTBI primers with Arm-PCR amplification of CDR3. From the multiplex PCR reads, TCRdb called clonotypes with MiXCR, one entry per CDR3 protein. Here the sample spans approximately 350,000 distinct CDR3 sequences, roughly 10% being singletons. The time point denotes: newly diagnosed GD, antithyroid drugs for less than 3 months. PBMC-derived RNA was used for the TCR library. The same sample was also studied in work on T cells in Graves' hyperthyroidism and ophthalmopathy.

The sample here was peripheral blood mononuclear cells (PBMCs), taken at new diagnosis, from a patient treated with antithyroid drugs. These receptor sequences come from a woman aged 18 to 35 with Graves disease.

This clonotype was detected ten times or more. The CDR3 here is CASSASRGGLSTDTQYF. The CDR3 coding sequence is TGTGCCAGCAGCGCCTCCCGTGGGGGACTCTCCACAGATACGCAGTATTTT. This rearrangement joins TRBV9 to TRBJ2-3, with D perhaps TRBD2 (6 bases). V was shortened by 3 bases and J by 2 bases, with 19 bases between the two germline ends. The CDR3 length is 17 residues. The germline V gene encodes CDR1 SGDLS and CDR2 YYNGEE.

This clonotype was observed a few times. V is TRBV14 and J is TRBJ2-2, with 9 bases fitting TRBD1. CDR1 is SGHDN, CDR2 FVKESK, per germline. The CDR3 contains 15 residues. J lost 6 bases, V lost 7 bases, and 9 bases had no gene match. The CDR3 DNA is TGTGCCAGCACTCCCGGGACAGGGACCGCCGGGGAGCTGTTTTTT. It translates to CASTPGTGTAGELFF.

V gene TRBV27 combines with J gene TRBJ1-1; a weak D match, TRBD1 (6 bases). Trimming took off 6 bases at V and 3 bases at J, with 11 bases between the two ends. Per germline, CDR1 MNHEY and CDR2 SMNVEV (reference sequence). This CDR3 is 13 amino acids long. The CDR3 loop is CASRTAGDTEAFF. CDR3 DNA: TGTGCCAGCAGGACCGCAGGGGACACTGAAGCTTTCTTT.

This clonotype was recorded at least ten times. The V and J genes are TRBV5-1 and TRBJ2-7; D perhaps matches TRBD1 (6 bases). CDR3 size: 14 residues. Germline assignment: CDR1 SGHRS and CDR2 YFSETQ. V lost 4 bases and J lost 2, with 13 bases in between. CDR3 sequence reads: CASSLTGNTYEQYV. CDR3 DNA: TGCGCCAGCAGCCTCACAGGGAACACCTACGAGCAGTACGTC.

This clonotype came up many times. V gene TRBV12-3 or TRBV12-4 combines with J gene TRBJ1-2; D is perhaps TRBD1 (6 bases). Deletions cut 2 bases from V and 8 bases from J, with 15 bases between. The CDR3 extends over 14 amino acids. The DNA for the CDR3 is TGTGCCAGCAGTTTAACGGCGTCGGGGGCCGGCTACACCTTC. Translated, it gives CASSLTASGAGYTF.

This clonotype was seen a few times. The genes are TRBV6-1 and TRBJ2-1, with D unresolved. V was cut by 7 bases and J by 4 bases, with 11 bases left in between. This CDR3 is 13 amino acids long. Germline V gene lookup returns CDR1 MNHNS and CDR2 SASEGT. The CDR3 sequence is CASNLARYNEQFF. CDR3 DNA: TGTGCCAGCAACCTGGCCAGATACAATGAGCAGTTCTTC.

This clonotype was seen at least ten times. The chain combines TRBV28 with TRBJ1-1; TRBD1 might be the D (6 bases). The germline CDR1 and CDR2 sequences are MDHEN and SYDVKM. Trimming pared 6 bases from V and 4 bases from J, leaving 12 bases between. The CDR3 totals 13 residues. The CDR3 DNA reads TGTGCCAGCAGACCAAGGGGGTTCACTGAAGCTTTCTTT. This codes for CASRPRGFTEAFF. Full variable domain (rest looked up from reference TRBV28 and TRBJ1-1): DVKVTQSSRYLVKRTGEKVFLECVQDMDHENMFWYRQDPGLGLRLIYFSYDVKMKEKGDIPEGYSVSREKKERFSLILESASTNQTSMYLCASRPRGFTEAFFGQGTRLTVV.